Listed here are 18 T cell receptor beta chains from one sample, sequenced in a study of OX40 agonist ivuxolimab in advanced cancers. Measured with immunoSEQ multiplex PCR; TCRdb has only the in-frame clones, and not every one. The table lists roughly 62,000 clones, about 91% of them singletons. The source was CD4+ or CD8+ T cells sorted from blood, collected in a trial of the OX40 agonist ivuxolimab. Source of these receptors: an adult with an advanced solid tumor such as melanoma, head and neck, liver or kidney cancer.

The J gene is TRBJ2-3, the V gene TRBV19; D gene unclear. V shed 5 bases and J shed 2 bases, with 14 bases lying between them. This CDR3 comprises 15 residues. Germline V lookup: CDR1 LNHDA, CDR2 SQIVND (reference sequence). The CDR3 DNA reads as TGTGCCAGTAGTCCCCTGACTCAGAACACAGATACGCAGTATTTT. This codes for CASSPLTQNTDTQYF.

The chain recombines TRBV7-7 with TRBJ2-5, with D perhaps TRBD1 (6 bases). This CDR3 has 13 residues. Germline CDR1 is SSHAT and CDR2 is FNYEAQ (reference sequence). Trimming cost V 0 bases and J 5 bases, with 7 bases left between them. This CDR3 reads CASSLAQGETQYF. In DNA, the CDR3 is TGTGCCAGCAGCTTAGCTCAGGGGGAGACCCAGTACTTC.

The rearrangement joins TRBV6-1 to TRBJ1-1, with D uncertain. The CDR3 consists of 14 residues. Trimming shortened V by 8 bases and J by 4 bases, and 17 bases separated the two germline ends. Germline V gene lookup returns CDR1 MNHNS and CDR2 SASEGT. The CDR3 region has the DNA TGTGCCAGCTATTCCCTCGGGGAGAGCACTGAAGCTTTCTTT. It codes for CASYSLGESTEAFF.

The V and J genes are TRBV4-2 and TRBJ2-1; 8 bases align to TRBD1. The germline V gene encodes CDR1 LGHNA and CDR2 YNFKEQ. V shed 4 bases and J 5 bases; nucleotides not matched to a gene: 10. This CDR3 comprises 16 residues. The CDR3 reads CASSPRGPLPDNEQFF. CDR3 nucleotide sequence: TGTGCCAGCAGCCCCAGGGGGCCCCTCCCCGACAATGAGCAGTTCTTC.

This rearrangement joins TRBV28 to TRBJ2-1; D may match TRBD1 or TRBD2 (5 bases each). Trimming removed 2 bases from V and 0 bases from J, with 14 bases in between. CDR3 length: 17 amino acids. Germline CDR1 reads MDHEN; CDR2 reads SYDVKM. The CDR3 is CASSLTVGEFSYNEQFF. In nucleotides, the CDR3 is TGTGCCAGCAGTTTAACAGTGGGGGAATTCTCCTACAATGAGCAGTTCTTC.

The CDR3 region has the DNA TGTGCCTGGAGTGTCGGGCAGGGGAACACTGAAGCTTTCTTT. Translated, it gives CAWSVGQGNTEAFF. The chain uses TRBV30 and TRBJ1-1; perhaps TRBD1 as D (5 bases). Looked up from germline, CDR1 is GTSNPN and CDR2 is SVGIG (reference sequence). V lost 0 bases, J lost 1 base, and 9 bases lay in between. This CDR3 contains 14 residues.

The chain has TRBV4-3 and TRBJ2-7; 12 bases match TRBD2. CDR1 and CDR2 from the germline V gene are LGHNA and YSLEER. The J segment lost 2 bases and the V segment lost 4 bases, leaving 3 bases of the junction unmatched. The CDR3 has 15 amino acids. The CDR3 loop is CASSPASGRAYEQYF. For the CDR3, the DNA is TGCGCCAGCAGCCCCGCTAGCGGGAGGGCCTACGAGCAGTACTTC.

The CDR3 reads CASSRGGLAANTGELFF. For the CDR3, the DNA is TGTGCCAGCAGTCGGGGGGGACTAGCGGCAAACACCGGGGAGCTGTTTTTT. The chain links TRBV27 to TRBJ2-2; 11 positions agree with TRBD2. V lost 5 bases to trimming and J lost 2 bases; unmatched junction nucleotides: 7. Germline V gene sequence: CDR1 MNHEY, CDR2 SMNVEV (reference sequence). The CDR3 is 17 residues long.

CDR3 DNA: TGTGCCAGTAGAGATGTTCTAGCGGGAGGGGATACGCAGTATTTT. This sequence encodes CASRDVLAGGDTQYF. This rearrangement joins TRBV19 to TRBJ2-3, with 12 nucleotides matching TRBD2. The V gene end was trimmed by 6 bases and the J gene end by 6 bases; junction bases not matched to a gene: 7. The CDR3 is 15 amino acids. The V gene's germline CDR1 is LNHDA and CDR2 SQIVND (reference sequence).

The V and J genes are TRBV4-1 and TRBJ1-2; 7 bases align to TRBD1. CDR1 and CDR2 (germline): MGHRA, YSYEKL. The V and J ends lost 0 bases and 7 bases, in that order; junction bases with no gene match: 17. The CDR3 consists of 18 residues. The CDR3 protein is CASSQDSRAGTVLFGYTF. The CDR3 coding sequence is TGCGCCAGCAGCCAAGATTCGCGGGCCGGGACAGTTCTCTTTGGCTACACCTTC.

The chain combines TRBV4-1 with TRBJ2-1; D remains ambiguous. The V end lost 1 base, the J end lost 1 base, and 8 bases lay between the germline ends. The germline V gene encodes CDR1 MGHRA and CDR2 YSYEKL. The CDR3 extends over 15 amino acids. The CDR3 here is CASSQGAWSYNEQFF. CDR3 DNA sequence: TGCGCCAGCAGCCAAGGGGCGTGGTCCTACAATGAGCAGTTCTTC.

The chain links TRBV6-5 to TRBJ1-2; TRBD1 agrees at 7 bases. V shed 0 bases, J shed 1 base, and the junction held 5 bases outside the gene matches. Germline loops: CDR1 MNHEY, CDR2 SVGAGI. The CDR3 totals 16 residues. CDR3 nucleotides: TGTGCCAGCAGTTACTCCAGGGGGAGTTATAACTATGGCTACACCTTC. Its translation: CASSYSRGSYNYGYTF.

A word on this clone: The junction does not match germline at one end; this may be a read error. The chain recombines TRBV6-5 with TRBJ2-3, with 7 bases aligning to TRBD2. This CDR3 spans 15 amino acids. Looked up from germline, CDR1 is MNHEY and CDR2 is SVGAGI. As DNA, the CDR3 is TGTGCCAGCAGTTACACCCGGGGGAGCGGGGCTCGGCCCCGTTTT. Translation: CASSYTRGSGARPRF.

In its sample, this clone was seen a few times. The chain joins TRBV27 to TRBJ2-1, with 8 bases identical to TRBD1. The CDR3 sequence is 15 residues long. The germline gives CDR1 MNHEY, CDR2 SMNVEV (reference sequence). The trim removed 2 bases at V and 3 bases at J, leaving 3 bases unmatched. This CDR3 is CASSLTGGNYNEQFF. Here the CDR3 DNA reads TGTGCCAGCAGTTTAACAGGGGGAAACTACAATGAGCAGTTCTTC.

The chain's CDR3 is CASSYYPGRHQETQYF. The CDR3 DNA reads as TGTGCCAGCAGTTACTATCCAGGGAGGCACCAAGAGACCCAGTACTTC. The J gene is TRBJ2-5, the V gene TRBV6-5; weak D call: TRBD2 (6 bases). V dropped 1 base and J dropped 0 bases, with 12 bases sitting between them. This CDR3 has 16 amino acids. Looked up from germline, CDR1 is MNHEY and CDR2 is SVGAGI.

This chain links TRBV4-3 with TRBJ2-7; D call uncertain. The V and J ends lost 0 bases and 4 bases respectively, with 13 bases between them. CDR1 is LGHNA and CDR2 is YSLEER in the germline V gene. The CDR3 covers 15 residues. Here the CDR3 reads CASSQEYVPPYEQYF. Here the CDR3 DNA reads TGCGCCAGCAGCCAAGAGTACGTCCCGCCTTACGAGCAGTACTTC.

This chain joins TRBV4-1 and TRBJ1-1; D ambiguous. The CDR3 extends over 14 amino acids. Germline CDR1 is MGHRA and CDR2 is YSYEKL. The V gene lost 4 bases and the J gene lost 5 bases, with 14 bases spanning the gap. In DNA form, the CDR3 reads TGCGCCAGCAGCCGATCACATGGGAGGACTGAAGCTTTCTTT. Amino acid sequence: CASSRSHGRTEAFF.

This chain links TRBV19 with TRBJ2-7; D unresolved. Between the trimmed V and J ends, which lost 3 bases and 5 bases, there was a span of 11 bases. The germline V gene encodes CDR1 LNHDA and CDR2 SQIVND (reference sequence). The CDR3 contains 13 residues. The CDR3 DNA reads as TGTGCCAGTAGTATCCAGGATTTCAACGAGCAGTACTTC. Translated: CASSIQDFNEQYF. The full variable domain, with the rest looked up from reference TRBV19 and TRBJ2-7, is DGGITQSPKYLFRKEGQNVTLSCEQNLNHDAMYWYRQDPGQGLRLIYYSQIVNDFQKGDIAEGYSVSREKKESFPLTVTSAQKNPTAFYLCASSIQDFNEQYFGPGTRLTVT.